The T cell receptor (beta chain) under discussion was sequenced for a study of shared clonotypes between healthy human individuals (dated by TCRdb to about 2020). Background for the entire study: A couple of women and a few men aged 18 to 49 years were included in the cohort. For each donor, CD4 naive and CD4 memory were each run on three plates, CD8 naive on two plates, and CD8 memory on one plate. Blood TCR repertoires of about 5 healthy adults were deeply sequenced to estimate repertoire size and the extent of clonotype sharing between individuals. To increase sequencing depth and limit assay-specific biases, TCR repertoire library preparation and sequencing were carried out by different laboratories using diverse techniques. Per donor, leukapheresis produced somewhere between about 0.94 and 9 billion PBMCs. Findings and caveats that apply to the study as a whole: Clonotypes shared by all four sorted-subset donors showed higher generation probabilities than non-shared clonotypes. Sampling was limited to blood, and TCR repertoires in tissue likely differ from TCR repertoires in blood. Larger estimated clonotype richness was generally found for naive subsets than for memory subsets. When a few donors were compared, the shared fraction of clonotypes was about 5% for naive CD4, around 3.6% for naive CD8, more than 2% for memory CD4, and approximately 0.4% for memory CD8. Incomplete sequencing was indicated by rarefaction of sorted-subset datasets, despite the large sequencing depth. Based on pairwise subsampling, the degree of clonotype sharing among donors was expected to be affected by sequencing depth. The small number of donors limited the genetic and exposure-history diversity represented.

In this sample, this clone turned up once. The antigen it binds to is not known. One base away there is no much larger clone; base qualities are not given. Using the deep immunoSEQ assay, TCR CDR3 regions were amplified from genomic DNA by multiplex PCR. Extracted genomic DNA from each cell subset was spread evenly across all wells of several immunoSEQ 96-well plates, with each plate serving as a replicate. For sorted subsets, 150 to 250 ng of genomic DNA, equivalent to 30,000 or so T cell genomes, went into each replicate PCR. Purified libraries were quantified with a Qubit 3.0 fluorometer, sized on a Bioanalyzer 2100, and re-quantified with the KAPA Library Quantification kit. Every immunoSEQ 96-well plate was sequenced on a dedicated single-read 150-cycle Illumina NextSeq 550 flow cell. The source study handled its data this way. The immunoSEQ output contained only junctional sequences without quality scores, so filtering could not match that applied to full-length reads. Sequences were annotated with PyIR, a Python wrapper for IgBLAST v1.9, and V/J genes and CDR3 were assigned using IMGT germline references. Reads with weak V/J assignments (E-value above 1e-6), missing CDR3, stop codons, out-of-frame junctions, or ambiguous translated residues were removed. V3J clonotypes were defined as sequences sharing an identical inferred V gene, J gene, and CDR3 amino acid sequence. Percentage overlap between repertoires was calculated by dividing the number of shared unique clonotypes by the size of the smaller repertoire. Three approaches were used to assess repertoire richness: RTK rarefaction, the Chao1 estimator, and Recon v2.1 estimates of unobserved clonotypes. Generation probabilities were computed with OLGA for all TCRbeta clonotypes obtained by the gDNA method from a few donors. TCRdb re-hosts the immuneACCESS table, in-frame sequences only. Its copies lack some clones; in the studies checked, an unresolved V gene accounts for under half of them, and the cause for the rest is not known. That table furnishes V, J and clone size, whereas the DNA furnished D and trimming. The sample data list about 530,000 clones, and almost 97% of these were observed just once. The top ten hold about 0.064% of the sample.

Including the terminal cysteine and phenylalanine, the CDR3 comprises 14 residues. Just the 42-base CDR3 DNA is kept, in frame starting at base 1. V and J lose 0 bases and 7 bases, and a span of 10 bases separates them. Per the germline V gene, SGDLS is the CDR1 and YYNGEE is the CDR2. The donors were healthy, HIV-negative adults with no recently reported acute infections or vaccinations. Every donor was a Caucasian adult living in Nashville, Tennessee, USA. CD4+ T cells were enriched by magnetic negative selection; naive cells were then positively selected on CD45RA, and the negative fraction formed the memory subset. Blood was collected by leukapheresis, and PBMCs were isolated by Ficoll-Histopaque density gradient centrifugation and then cryopreserved in liquid nitrogen vapor phase. Analytical flow cytometry was used to check the purity and quantity of each magnetically sorted T cell population. Genomic DNA was isolated from every sorted fraction and measured by UV absorbance on a Nanodrop 2000c.

Sample: naive CD4+ T cells sorted from blood. In the paper's terms, the cell subset or site label means: CD45RA+ positively selected. This TCR was sampled from a woman in her twenties or thirties in good health. The sequence is built from TRBV9 and TRBJ1-4, with no D gene named confidently. In nucleotides, the sequence is TGTGCCAGCAGCGTAGCGGAGTCACCTGAAAAACTGTTTTTT. Protein translation: CASSVAESPEKLFF. With the rest looked up from the reference TRBV9 and TRBJ1-4 genes rather than sequenced, the full variable domain is DSGVTQTPKHLITATGQRVTLRCSPRSGDLSVYWYQQSLDQGLQFLIQYYNGEERAKGNILERFSAQQFPDLHSELNLSSLELGDSALYFCASSVAESPEKLFFGSGTQLSVL.